Only one count was recorded for the clone carrying this T cell receptor (beta chain). This sample is part of a study of cytomegalovirus exposure and HLA in healthy donors. Measured with immunoSEQ multiplex PCR; TCRdb has only the in-frame clones, and not every one. The sample lists 250,000 to 400,000 clones; approximately 86% were seen once. V lost 7 bases and J lost 0, with 10 bases in between. Germline CDR1 and CDR2: MNHEY and SVGAGI. CDR3 size: 14 residues. What was sequenced was PBMCs. The chain links TRBV6-5 to TRBJ1-3, with D uncertain. The receptor was isolated from a man aged 30 to 45 in good health and CMV-seronegative. CDR3 in DNA: TGTGCCAGCACCAGGCTGAGCTCTGGAAACACCATATATTTT. Translation gives CASTRLSSGNTIYF.